Each of the 5 T cell receptor beta chains below was sequenced from the same sample in a study of blood T cell repertoires in COVID-19 (dated by TCRdb to about 2020). Library generation was performed with the immunoSEQ multiplex PCR assay. TCRdb took this table from immuneACCESS and kept in-frame rearrangements with V and J called. Such tables lack part of the clones; where checked against another copy, unresolved V genes explain under half of the gap, and the rest is unexplained. The sample profile shows 100,000 to 150,000 clones; around 81% of them were found once. Of the sample, approximately 3.9% is held by the ten largest clones. Source material: peripheral blood. Receptors originate from a woman in her 50s with acute or convalescent COVID-19.

This chain links TRBV12-5 with TRBJ1-3; D possibly corresponds to TRBD1 (5 bases). This CDR3 spans 16 amino acids. Trimming took off 1 base at V and 0 bases at J, with 10 bases between the two ends. Germline CDR1 and CDR2: LGHNT and FRNRAP. CDR3 bases: TGTGCTAGTGGTTTGGGACAGTCTAGCTCTGGAAACACCATATATTTT. It encodes CASGLGQSSSGNTIYF.

Only one count was recorded for this clone. The V call is TRBV10-3, the J call TRBJ2-7; TRBD1 or TRBD2 may be the D gene (6 bases each). CDR1 and CDR2 from the germline V gene are ENHRY and SYGVKD. With 6 bases removed from V and 3 bases from J, the gap between germline ends came to 12 bases. The CDR3 spans 13 residues. The DNA for the CDR3 is TGTGCCATCAGGGAGGGGGAGGTCTACGAGCAGTACTTC. Encoded protein: CAIREGEVYEQYF.

The rearrangement joins TRBV3-1 (or the pseudogene TRBV3-2) to TRBJ2-3; D gene unclear. Germline V CDR1 and CDR2: LGHDT, YNNKEL (reference sequence). The CDR3 has 15 amino acids. The V gene lost 0 bases and the J gene lost 1 base, with 8 bases spanning the gap. The CDR3 protein is CASSQDTRGTDTQYF. The CDR3 nucleotides are TGTGCCAGCAGCCAAGATACTCGTGGCACAGATACGCAGTATTTT.

This clone was seen only a few times. This chain connects TRBV2 to TRBJ1-6; TRBD1 matches 7 bases. Germline V CDR1 and CDR2: SNHLY, FYNNEI. The V and J ends lost 6 bases and 4 bases, in that order; junction bases with no gene match: 3. CDR3 length: 14 residues. CDR3: CASRRDSYNSPLHF. The CDR3, as DNA: TGTGCCAGCAGACGGGACAGTTATAATTCACCCCTCCACTTT.

The chain couples TRBV5-1 to TRBJ2-5; 8 bases match TRBD2. V was pared by 4 bases and J by 2 bases, with 7 bases of the junction left unmatched. This CDR3 spans 15 amino acids. Germline lookup yields CDR1 SGHRS and CDR2 YFSETQ. Here the CDR3 reads CASSPGASGQETQYF. As DNA, the CDR3 is TGCGCCAGCAGCCCGGGGGCTAGCGGGCAAGAGACCCAGTACTTC. Looking up the rest from reference TRBV5-1 and TRBJ2-5 gives the full variable domain: KAGVTQTPRYLIKTRGQQVTLSCSPISGHRSVSWYQQTPGQGLQFLFEYFSETQRNKGNFPGRFSGRQFSNSRSEMNVSTLELGDSALYLCASSPGASGQETQYFGPGTRLLVL.